This note documents a single T cell receptor beta chain sequence. UMIs were added to TCR cDNA along with a universal primer site when it was made by 5'RACE template switching. TCRdb independently ran MiXCR on the 5' RACE reads; one entry per CDR3 protein. The repertoire includes fewer than 450,000 distinct CDR3 sequences, 11% of them detected once, and 18% sits in the top ten. This sample stems from a study of T cells after yellow fever vaccination. CDR1 is SEHNR and CDR2 is FQNEAQ in the germline V gene (reference sequence). CDR3 length: 12 amino acids. V lost 3 bases to trimming and J lost 5 bases, with 8 bases between them.

The J gene is TRBJ2-7, the V gene TRBV7-9, with D unresolved. This receptor was obtained from a man aged 18 to 35 who received the YFV17D yellow fever vaccine. The input for sequencing was PBMCs, taken on the day of the first yellow fever vaccination. CDR3 loop: CASSLVYNEQYV. The CDR3 DNA follows: TGTGCCAGCAGCTTGGTCTACAACGAGCAGTACGTC.